What follows are 13 T cell receptor beta chains derived from one specimen sequenced in a study of spatial heterogeneity in lung cancer. Time point meaning: sample taken at primary tumor resection. TCRdb re-derived calls from the 5' RACE reads in MiXCR, one entry per CDR3 protein. The sample has 60,000 or so distinct CDR3 sequences; 6.3% are singletons. The sample consisted of PBMCs, taken at surgery. These receptors all stem from a female donor with early-stage non-small cell lung cancer.

The sample holds many counts of this clonotype. The V and J genes are TRBV29-1 and TRBJ1-1, with D hard to call. The CDR3 loop spans 13 amino acids. Germline V gene data show CDR1 as SQVTM and CDR2 as ANQGSEA. The V gene lost 3 bases and the J gene lost 4 bases, with 12 bases spanning the gap. In DNA form, the CDR3 reads TGCAGCGTTGATAAGGGAAGAGTCACTGAAGCTTTCTTT. It is translated as CSVDKGRVTEAFF.

This clonotype has at least ten counts. The chain joins TRBV6-5 to TRBJ1-2, with no clear D. V lost 5 bases to trimming and J lost 7 bases, with 17 bases between them. CDR1 and CDR2 from the germline V gene are MNHEY and SVGAGI. CDR3 length: 14 residues. The CDR3: CASSRGETSSGYTF. CDR3 DNA sequence: TGTGCCAGCAGTCGCGGGGAGACCTCTTCTGGCTACACCTTC.

This clonotype was seen more than once but under ten times. This chain links TRBV2 with TRBJ2-5; TRBD1 agrees at 8 bases. There are 13 residues in the CDR3. The trim removed 10 bases at V and 9 bases at J, leaving 13 bases unmatched. In germline, CDR1 is SNHLY, CDR2 FYNNEI. The chain's CDR3 is CATSTGDPIPQYF. Written as DNA, the CDR3 is TGTGCCACTTCGACAGGGGACCCCATCCCCCAGTACTTC.

This clonotype occurred a few times. The V and J genes are TRBV11-3 and TRBJ2-7, with 9 bases that match TRBD1. The CDR3 totals 16 residues. Trimming at V came to 4 bases and at J to 1 base, leaving 8 bases not matched to a gene. Germline V gene data show CDR1 as SGHNT and CDR2 as YENEEA. This CDR3 reads CASSSDRTGESYEQYF. The CDR3, as DNA: TGTGCCAGCAGCTCTGACCGGACAGGGGAATCCTACGAGCAGTACTTC.

This clonotype was found many times. The chain joins TRBV28 to TRBJ2-1; 9 bases align to TRBD2. The V segment lost 6 bases and the J segment 6 bases; nucleotides outside the gene matches: 12. Germline V CDR1 and CDR2: MDHEN, SYDVKM. The CDR3 runs to 16 residues. As DNA, the CDR3 is TGTGCCAGCAGACCTACCAGCGGGAGGAAGGTCAATGAGCAGTTCTTC. It encodes CASRPTSGRKVNEQFF.

V and J are TRBV12-5 and TRBJ1-1; D not certain. The germline V and J ends were trimmed by 6 bases and 1 base, with 9 bases remaining between them. Germline lookup yields CDR1 LGHNT and CDR2 FRNRAP. CDR3 length equals 13 residues. The CDR3 region has the DNA TGTGCTAGTGGATACAGAGAGAACACTGAAGCTTTCTTT. It specifies CASGYRENTEAFF.

This clonotype has ten or more counts. This chain uses TRBV12-3 or TRBV12-4 with TRBJ2-7; the match to TRBD1 covers 10 bases. The CDR3 sequence is 14 residues long. The J segment lost 4 bases and the V segment lost 4 bases, leaving 4 bases of the junction unmatched. CDR3 sequence (DNA): TGTGCCAGCAGTTCCGGGACAGGGGTATACGAGCAGTACGTC. It translates to CASSSGTGVYEQYV.

This clonotype has ten or more counts. The chain employs TRBV6-1 and TRBJ1-5; D might be TRBD1 (6 bases). Trimming cost V 2 bases and J 6 bases, with 14 bases left between them. In germline, CDR1 is MNHNS, CDR2 SASEGT. CDR3 length: 15 amino acids. The CDR3 DNA sequence: TGTGCCAGCAGTGAACTCAGGGGAGGCGGTCAGCCCCAGCATTTT. Protein: CASSELRGGGQPQHF.

This clonotype was counted many times. The chain employs TRBV7-2 and TRBJ2-5, with D unclear. The germline CDR1 and CDR2 sequences are SGHTA and FQGNSA. The CDR3 spans 13 residues. With 0 bases removed from V and 2 bases from J, the gap between germline ends came to 4 bases. Written as DNA, the CDR3 is TGTGCCAGCAGCTTAGCGATACAAGAGACCCAGTACTTC. Amino acids: CASSLAIQETQYF.

Ten or more counts support this clonotype. The chain joins TRBV18 to TRBJ1-5, with 10 bases matching TRBD1. V was pared by 2 bases and J by 1 base, with 2 bases of the junction left unmatched. Per the germline V gene, CDR1 is KGHSH and CDR2 is LQKENI. This CDR3 spans 16 amino acids. As DNA, the CDR3 is TGTGCCAGCTCACCAAGGACAGGGGGAAGCAATCAGCCCCAGCATTTT. As protein: CASSPRTGGSNQPQHF.

This clonotype occurred a few times. The rearrangement joins TRBV10-2 to TRBJ1-2, with D possibly TRBD1 on 5 matching bases. V was clipped by 4 bases and J by 4 bases, with 13 bases between them. The germline V gene encodes CDR1 WSHSY and CDR2 SAAADI. The CDR3 is 14 residues long. CDR3 sequence reads: CASSATDRLYGYTF. DNA of the CDR3: TGCGCCAGCAGTGCGACCGACAGACTCTATGGCTACACCTTC.

This clonotype has just a few counts. The chain couples TRBV29-1 to TRBJ1-4, with TRBD1 matching 11 bases. CDR3 length: 13 amino acids. Unmatched junction bases numbered 4, after V lost 6 bases and J lost 7 bases. Germline V gene lookup returns CDR1 SQVTM and CDR2 ANQGSEA. CDR3 loop: CSVTGQGVEKLFF. The DNA for the CDR3 is TGCAGCGTAACGGGACAGGGGGTTGAAAAACTGTTTTTT.

There are a few counts of this clonotype. The chain has TRBV3-1 and TRBJ2-4; TRBD2 might be the D (5 bases). Germline CDR1 is LGHDT and CDR2 is YNNKEL (reference sequence). V was cut by 1 base and J by 1 base, with 14 bases left in between. The CDR3 covers 17 residues. The CDR3 DNA reads TGTGCCAGCAGCCAAGGAACCCCCTCGGGGGCCAAAAACATTCAGTACTTC. Protein: CASSQGTPSGAKNIQYF.